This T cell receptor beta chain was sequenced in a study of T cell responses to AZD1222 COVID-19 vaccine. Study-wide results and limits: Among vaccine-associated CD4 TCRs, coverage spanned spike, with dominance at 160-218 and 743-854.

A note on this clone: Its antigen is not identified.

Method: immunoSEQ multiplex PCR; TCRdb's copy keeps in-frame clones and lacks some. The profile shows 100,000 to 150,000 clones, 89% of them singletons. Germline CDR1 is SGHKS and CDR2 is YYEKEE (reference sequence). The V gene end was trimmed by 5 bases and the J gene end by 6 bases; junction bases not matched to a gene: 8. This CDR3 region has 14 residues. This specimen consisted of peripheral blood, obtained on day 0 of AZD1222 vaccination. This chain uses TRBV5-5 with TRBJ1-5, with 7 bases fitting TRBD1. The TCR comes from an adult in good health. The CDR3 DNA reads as TGTGCCAGCAGTTCAGGGGGAGGCCGTCAGCCCCAGCATTTT. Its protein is CASSSGGGRQPQHF.